A single T cell receptor (beta chain) is shown here with its context. The antigen is not known. This specimen belongs to a study of OX40 agonist ivuxolimab in advanced cancers. Overall study context: One hepatocellular carcinoma and a couple of cutaneous melanoma patients partially responded.

Sequencing was performed with immunoSEQ multiplex PCR; in TCRdb, only in-frame clones are kept and a portion is missing. Of tens of thousands of clones in the sample, about nine tenths were seen once. Cycle 7 day 1, cycle 4 day 1, and baseline were the timepoints at which blood was sampled. Whole-study findings and limits: The specificity for antigen of the expanded peripheral T cells was not determined.

J gave up 0 bases and V 5 bases, and 13 bases lay outside the gene matches. The germline gives CDR1 SNHLY, CDR2 FYNNEI. This CDR3 is 18 amino acids long. Sequenced here: CD4+ or CD8+ T cells sorted from blood, sampled in a trial of the OX40 agonist ivuxolimab. The TCR was taken from an adult with an advanced solid tumor such as melanoma, head and neck, liver or kidney cancer. The chain combines TRBV2 with TRBJ2-3, with TRBD2 matching over 8 bases. The CDR3 DNA follows: TGTGCCAGCAGTTTGCGGGGGGAAAGACTAGCTAGCACAGATACGCAGTATTTT. It is translated as CASSLRGERLASTDTQYF.